Listed here are 30 T cell receptor beta chains from one sample, sequenced in a study of cytomegalovirus exposure and HLA in healthy donors. Use of 60 Vbeta and 13 Jbeta primers characterized the PCR. The table came from immunoSEQ multiplex PCR; TCRdb's copy has only in-frame clones and leaves some out. The table includes roughly 140,000 clones, more than 75% detected once. The material sequenced was PBMCs. The receptor source for this set is a male donor in good health and CMV-seronegative.

This chain uses TRBV27 with TRBJ2-2, with TRBD1 as a possible D gene (6 bases). The V and J ends lost 5 bases and 0 bases respectively, with 10 bases between them. The CDR3 extends over 15 amino acids. Germline CDR1 MNHEY, CDR2 SMNVEV (reference sequence). Here the CDR3 DNA reads TGTGCCAGCAGTCCGACAGGAGCGAACACCGGGGAGCTGTTTTTT. It translates to CASSPTGANTGELFF.

This clone was found once. The V and J genes are TRBV18 and TRBJ2-3; 7 positions agree with TRBD1. V shed 6 bases, J shed 1 base, and the junction held 7 bases outside the gene matches. Germline CDR1 and CDR2: KGHSH and LQKENI. The CDR3 spans 15 residues. CDR3 in DNA: TGTGCCAGCTCCAGAGGGGGCCCCCGCACAGATACGCAGTATTTT. The encoded protein is CASSRGGPRTDTQYF.

The rearrangement joins TRBV4-3 to TRBJ1-5; maybe TRBD1 (5 bases). This CDR3 is 16 amino acids long. Trimming took 0 bases from V and 7 from J, leaving 16 bases between them. Germline CDR1 and CDR2: LGHNA and YSLEER. This CDR3 is CASSQDWGGVGQPQHF. CDR3 coding DNA: TGCGCCAGCAGCCAAGATTGGGGGGGGGTGGGGCAGCCCCAGCATTTT.

In this sample, this clone turned up a few times. The chain combines TRBV27 with TRBJ2-3, with 7 bases aligning to TRBD1. Germline V gene lookup returns CDR1 MNHEY and CDR2 SMNVEV (reference sequence). V lost 5 bases, J lost 4 bases, and 6 bases stayed unmatched. CDR3 size: 14 residues. The CDR3 loop reads CASSIYTGADTQYF. CDR3 nucleotide sequence: TGTGCCAGCAGTATCTATACAGGGGCAGATACGCAGTATTTT.

The rearrangement joins TRBV14 to TRBJ2-5; 9 nucleotides line up with TRBD2. The better agreement between TRBJ2-7 and the DNA end casts doubt on the J call. The germline V gene has CDR1 SGHDN and CDR2 FVKESK. CDR3 length: 14 amino acids. Here the CDR3 reads CASSALAGYIEQYF. CDR3 nucleotide sequence: TGTGCCAGCAGCGCTCTAGCGGGGTACATCGAGCAGTACTTC.

This chain connects TRBV5-1 to TRBJ1-1, with D maybe TRBD1 (5 bases). The V gene's germline CDR1 is SGHRS and CDR2 YFSETQ. The ends were cut back, 0 bases at V and 1 base at J, with 16 bases in the middle. This CDR3 is built from 17 residues. The CDR3 is CASSLGQGGLANTEAFF. The CDR3 coding sequence is TGCGCCAGCAGCTTGGGGCAGGGAGGATTAGCGAACACTGAAGCTTTCTTT. The variable domain in full, completed from reference TRBV5-1 and TRBJ1-1, reads KAGVTQTPRYLIKTRGQQVTLSCSPISGHRSVSWYQQTPGQGLQFLFEYFSETQRNKGNFPGRFSGRQFSNSRSEMNVSTLELGDSALYLCASSLGQGGLANTEAFFGQGTRLTVV.

This rearrangement joins TRBV10-3 to TRBJ2-1; D remains unclear. Germline V gene sequence: CDR1 ENHRY, CDR2 SYGVKD. The CDR3 totals 13 residues. V was pared by 10 bases and J by 5 bases, with 15 bases between. For the CDR3, the DNA is TGTGCCACCACGCGGCAAGCGAACAATGAGCAGTTCTTC. This gives the protein CATTRQANNEQFF.

The chain uses TRBV29-1 and TRBJ1-5; 7 nucleotides line up with TRBD1. Trimming at V came to 8 bases and at J to 3 bases, leaving 7 bases not matched to a gene. Looked up from germline, CDR1 is SQVTM and CDR2 is ANQGSEA. The CDR3 loop spans 13 amino acids. The CDR3 DNA reads as TGCAGCATCCGGGACAGCCTCAATCAGCCCCAGCATTTT. This sequence encodes CSIRDSLNQPQHF.

The rearrangement uses TRBV9 and TRBJ2-5; 8 bases agree with TRBD2. V dropped 2 bases and J dropped 4; count of bases not matched to a gene: 7. The CDR3 contains 15 residues. CDR1 and CDR2 (germline): SGDLS, YYNGEE. The CDR3 sequence: CASSVSGGGRETQYF. The CDR3 DNA is TGTGCCAGCAGCGTCAGCGGGGGAGGTCGAGAGACCCAGTACTTC.

This sequence joins TRBV4-3 and TRBJ2-7; 8 bases are shared with TRBD2. The CDR3 sequence is 16 residues long. From germline, CDR1 is LGHNA and CDR2 YSLEER. The V and J ends lost 3 bases and 7 bases, in that order; junction bases with no gene match: 14. As DNA, the CDR3 is TGCGCCAGCAGCCACGGGGGGGGTCCCGGGTTGGAGGAGCAGTACTTC. Protein product: CASSHGGGPGLEEQYF.

This chain connects TRBV6-1 to TRBJ2-5; D call uncertain. Trimming shortened V by 5 bases and J by 13 bases, and 11 bases separated the two germline ends. This CDR3 contains 10 residues. Per germline, CDR1 MNHNS and CDR2 SASEGT. The CDR3 here is CASSYSPRYF. CDR3 DNA: TGTGCCAGCAGTTACTCTCCGAGGTACTTC.

The rearrangement uses TRBV7-2 and TRBJ2-5, with 9 bases identical to TRBD2. V gave up 5 bases and J gave up 4 bases; unmatched junction bases: 8. CDR3 length: 15 amino acids. Germline V gives CDR1 SGHTA, CDR2 FQGNSA. DNA for the CDR3: TGTGCCAGCAGCACACTCGGCGGGGGGGCAGAGACCCAGTACTTC. This gives the protein CASSTLGGGAETQYF.

The V and J genes are TRBV9 and TRBJ1-2; no firm D call. V lost 4 bases, J lost 6 bases, and 4 bases lay in between. The germline gives CDR1 SGDLS, CDR2 YYNGEE. The CDR3 covers 10 residues. CDR3: CASSLDGYTF. The CDR3 nucleotides read TGTGCCAGCAGCCTCGATGGCTACACCTTC.

The rearrangement joins TRBV7-9 to TRBJ1-4; D not resolved. Germline assignment: CDR1 SEHNR and CDR2 FQNEAQ (reference sequence). V lost 3 bases to trimming and J lost 2 bases, with 10 bases between them. This CDR3 comprises 15 residues. Written as DNA, the CDR3 is TGTGCCAGCAGCTTTTTCCTAAATACTAATGAAAAACTGTTTTTT. It translates to CASSFFLNTNEKLFF.

A word on this clone: Other DNA variants within this sample encode the same CDR3. The genes are TRBV30 and TRBJ2-5; a possible D gene is TRBD1 (6 bases). The ends were cut back, 3 bases at V and 5 bases at J, with 13 bases in the middle. CDR3 length: 13 residues. Germline-derived CDR1 and CDR2 are GTSNPN and SVGIG (reference sequence). DNA for the CDR3: TGTGCCTGGAGCCGACGTAGGGGGGAGACCCAGTACTTC. It translates to CAWSRRRGETQYF.

The CDR3 DNA follows: TGTGCCAGCAGCTTCTATCAGCCCCAGCATTTT. Translating gives CASSFYQPQHF. This chain links TRBV5-8 with TRBJ1-5; D uncertain. The V gene's germline CDR1 is SGHTS and CDR2 YDEGEE. The V gene lost 2 bases and the J gene lost 5 bases, with 2 bases spanning the gap. This CDR3 contains 11 residues.

Concerning this clone itself: An end of the junction does not agree with germline; a read error may underlie this. The rearrangement uses TRBV20-1 and TRBJ2-4; 9 bases align to TRBD2. Germline V CDR1 and CDR2: DFQATT, SNEGSKA (reference sequence). The CDR3 has 11 amino acids. The CDR3 DNA sequence: TGCAGTGCTAGAGTAGCGGGGGCAGCGAACTTC. It translates to CSARVAGAANF.

The table lists this clone with a count of one. This rearrangement joins TRBV9 to TRBJ2-7, with TRBD1 identical over 8 bases. J was trimmed by 3 bases and V by 3 bases; bases with no gene match: 5. This CDR3 contains 14 residues. Germline CDR1 and CDR2: SGDLS and YYNGEE. CDR3 bases: TGTGCCAGCAGCGGACAGGGGAATGGCTACGAGCAGTACTTC. This gives the protein CASSGQGNGYEQYF. Variable domain in full (rest from reference TRBV9 and TRBJ2-7): DSGVTQTPKHLITATGQRVTLRCSPRSGDLSVYWYQQSLDQGLQFLIQYYNGEERAKGNILERFSAQQFPDLHSELNLSSLELGDSALYFCASSGQGNGYEQYFGPGTRLTVT.

The gene calls are TRBV6-5 and TRBJ1-1; D gene unclear. The CDR3 spans 13 residues. The V and J ends lost 6 bases and 1 base respectively, with 9 bases between them. CDR1 is MNHEY and CDR2 is SVGAGI in the germline V gene. The CDR3 spells CASRPPGNTEAFF. The CDR3 region has the DNA TGTGCCAGCAGGCCGCCAGGGAACACTGAAGCTTTCTTT.

The rearrangement links TRBV19 to TRBJ1-1; tentatively, D is TRBD1 (5 bases). Trimming pared 3 bases from V and 3 bases from J, leaving 11 bases between. Germline CDR1 reads LNHDA; CDR2 reads SQIVND (reference sequence). There are 14 residues in the CDR3. The CDR3 DNA follows: TGTGCCAGTAGTATCCCGGACACGGACACTGAAGCTTTCTTT. It specifies CASSIPDTDTEAFF. The full variable domain, its missing parts supplied by reference TRBV19 and TRBJ1-1, is DGGITQSPKYLFRKEGQNVTLSCEQNLNHDAMYWYRQDPGQGLRLIYYSQIVNDFQKGDIAEGYSVSREKKESFPLTVTSAQKNPTAFYLCASSIPDTDTEAFFGQGTRLTVV.

V usage is TRBV9 and J usage is TRBJ2-3; 10 bases are a match to TRBD1. Germline-derived CDR1 and CDR2 are SGDLS and YYNGEE. The CDR3 consists of 14 residues. With 2 bases clipped from V and 3 bases from J, the junction kept 0 bases outside the gene matches. In DNA form, the CDR3 reads TGTGCCAGCAGCGTGGGACAGGGGACAGATACGCAGTATTTT. It encodes CASSVGQGTDTQYF.

This sequence joins TRBV13 and TRBJ2-3; D is undetermined. Germline CDR1 is PRHDT and CDR2 is FYEKMQ (reference sequence). V was pared by 6 bases and J by 7 bases, with 14 bases between. CDR3 length: 13 amino acids. CDR3 nucleotide sequence: TGTGCCAGCAGTCCTAACTACCAGAATACGCAGTATTTT. Translation: CASSPNYQNTQYF.

The rearrangement joins TRBV6-5 to TRBJ2-1; maybe TRBD1 (5 bases). This CDR3 has 14 amino acids. Germline V CDR1 and CDR2: MNHEY, SVGAGI. V was trimmed by 2 bases and J by 6 bases, leaving 11 bases between them. Here the CDR3 reads CASSYQGMPNEQFF. CDR3 DNA: TGTGCCAGCAGTTACCAGGGAATGCCCAATGAGCAGTTCTTC.

The V gene is TRBV28, the J gene TRBJ2-1, with a weak D call TRBD2 (5 bases). The ends were cut back, 3 bases at V and 7 bases at J, with 10 bases in the middle. The CDR3 consists of 13 residues. Germline CDR1 is MDHEN and CDR2 is SYDVKM. Written as DNA, the CDR3 is TGTGCCAGCAGTTTCAACGGGGTGAATGAGCAGTTCTTC. Its protein is CASSFNGVNEQFF. Combining the CDR3 with reference TRBV28 and TRBJ2-1 gives the whole variable domain DVKVTQSSRYLVKRTGEKVFLECVQDMDHENMFWYRQDPGLGLRLIYFSYDVKMKEKGDIPEGYSVSREKKERFSLILESASTNQTSMYLCASSFNGVNEQFFGPGTRLTVL.

This clone has just one count. The CDR3 region is CASSYSRTGKTPIYF. CDR3 in DNA: TGTGCCAGCAGTTACTCCCGGACAGGGAAAACACCCATATATTTT. The chain links TRBV6-5 to TRBJ1-3; TRBD1 agrees at 8 bases. Germline CDR1 and CDR2: MNHEY and SVGAGI. CDR3 size: 15 residues. V was clipped by 0 bases and J by 11 bases; unmatched bases: 9.

J is TRBJ1-2 and V is TRBV6-5; a weak D match, TRBD1 (6 bases). Trimming stripped 5 bases from V and 8 bases from J, with 12 bases between. Germline CDR1 MNHEY, CDR2 SVGAGI. The CDR3 spans 12 residues. The CDR3 is CASSPQGLGYTF. Written as DNA, the CDR3 is TGTGCCAGCAGTCCACAGGGTCTCGGCTACACCTTC.

CDR3 bases: TGTGCCAGCAGCCTGGAGGCGGGGGGCTACAATGAGCAGTTCTTC. Its protein product is CASSLEAGGYNEQFF. The chain uses TRBV28 and TRBJ2-1; 8 nucleotides match TRBD2. Germline V gene sequence: CDR1 MDHEN, CDR2 SYDVKM. This CDR3 region has 15 residues. J was trimmed by 3 bases and V by 6 bases; bases with no gene match: 7.

J is TRBJ2-1 and V is TRBV30; 7 nucleotides line up with TRBD1. Germline V gene data show CDR1 as GTSNPN and CDR2 as SVGIG (reference sequence). CDR3 length: 13 residues. V lost 6 bases and J lost 6; bases outside the gene matches: 8. Here the CDR3 DNA reads TGTGCCTGTACACAGGGGTCCCGCAATGAGCAGTTCTTC. Translation gives CACTQGSRNEQFF. Looking up the rest from reference TRBV30 and TRBJ2-1 gives the full variable domain: SQTIHQWPATLVQPVGSPLSLECTVEGTSNPNLYWYRQAAGRGLQLLFYSVGIGQISSEVPQNLSASRPQDRQFILSSKKLLLSDSGFYLCACTQGSRNEQFFGPGTRLTVL.

V is TRBV19 and J is TRBJ2-1; maybe TRBD2 (6 bases). Trimming pared 1 base from V and 0 bases from J, leaving 10 bases between. CDR1 and CDR2 from the germline V gene are LNHDA and SQIVND (reference sequence). This CDR3 spans 16 amino acids. The CDR3: CASSIGAGTSYNEQFF. In DNA form, the CDR3 reads TGTGCCAGTAGTATAGGGGCGGGAACCTCCTACAATGAGCAGTTCTTC. The entire variable domain, with the rest obtained from reference TRBV19 and TRBJ2-1, is as follows: DGGITQSPKYLFRKEGQNVTLSCEQNLNHDAMYWYRQDPGQGLRLIYYSQIVNDFQKGDIAEGYSVSREKKESFPLTVTSAQKNPTAFYLCASSIGAGTSYNEQFFGPGTRLTVL.

This chain uses TRBV7-3 with TRBJ1-2; D is possibly TRBD1 (6 bases). V lost 5 bases to trimming and J lost 6 bases, with 19 bases between them. The CDR3 covers 15 residues. The germline V gene encodes CDR1 SGHTA and CDR2 FQGTGA. The CDR3 coding sequence is TGTGCCAGCAGCCGTTACTACACGGGGGGCGATGGCTACACCTTC. Protein sequence: CASSRYYTGGDGYTF. Variable domain in full (rest from reference TRBV7-3 and TRBJ1-2): GAGVSQTPSNKVTEKGKYVELRCDPISGHTALYWYRQSLGQGPEFLIYFQGTGAADDSGLPNDRFFAVRPEGSVSTLKIQRTERGDSAVYLCASSRYYTGGDGYTFGSGTRLTVV.